The 30 T cell receptor beta chains listed next were all sequenced from one sample in a study of T cell responses to AZD1222 COVID-19 vaccine. Assay: immunoSEQ multiplex PCR; the TCRdb copy retains only in-frame clones and omits some. The data show some 130,000 clones, 80% to 95% seen once. The sample was peripheral blood, taken on day 0 of AZD1222 vaccination. Receptors originate from an adult in good health.

The DNA of the CDR3 is TGTGCCAGCAGCTTAGCGGTTGGGACAGGGGACACCACCGGGGAGCTGTTTTTT. This codes for CASSLAVGTGDTTGELFF. The chain uses TRBV7-9 and TRBJ2-2; 10 positions agree with TRBD1. This CDR3 has 18 residues. The ends lost 0 bases at V and 4 bases at J; junction bases unmatched: 8. Germline CDR1 SEHNR, CDR2 FQNEAQ (reference sequence).

J is TRBJ2-5 and V is TRBV25-1, with 7 bases lining up with TRBD1. Losses at the gene ends were 9 bases for V and 4 bases for J; bases not matched to a gene: 14. The CDR3 contains 15 residues. Germline CDR1 MGHDK, CDR2 SYGVNS. The CDR3 coding sequence is TGTGCCAGTTGGGGTTTGGCAGGGGGTAGAGAGACCCAGTACTTC. The encoded protein is CASWGLAGGRETQYF.

This sequence joins TRBV2 and TRBJ1-1; D not certain. The length of the CDR3 is 14 residues. CDR1 and CDR2 (germline): SNHLY, FYNNEI. Deletions cut 6 bases from V and 1 base from J, with 12 bases between. CDR3 sequence (DNA): TGTGCCAGCAGAGGAAGAAACAGGAACACTGAAGCTTTCTTT. Its translation is CASRGRNRNTEAFF.

The chain is built from TRBV19 and TRBJ2-7, with D possibly TRBD1 on 6 matching bases. This CDR3 is 14 amino acids long. Trimming took 10 bases from V and 4 from J, leaving 20 bases between them. Germline-derived CDR1 and CDR2 are LNHDA and SQIVND (reference sequence). The CDR3 DNA follows: TGTGCCACAAGTTCGGGTGCAGGGGTGTACGAGCAGTACTTC. The encoded protein is CATSSGAGVYEQYF.

The rearrangement joins TRBV28 to TRBJ1-5, with D perhaps matching TRBD1 (5 bases). From germline, CDR1 is MDHEN and CDR2 SYDVKM. The CDR3 loop spans 16 amino acids. Trimming stripped 8 bases from V and 5 bases from J, with 22 bases between. The DNA for the CDR3 is TGTGCCAGCCGTGGGTCCGTACGAATGGGGCATCAGCCCCAGCATTTT. Protein: CASRGSVRMGHQPQHF.

This rearrangement joins TRBV6-5 to TRBJ2-3, with TRBD2 as a possible D gene (5 bases). The CDR3 has 11 residues. V gave up 4 bases and J gave up 6 bases, with 5 bases separating them. The germline gives CDR1 MNHEY, CDR2 SVGAGI. The CDR3 loop is CASSLADTQYF. The CDR3 DNA reads TGTGCCAGCAGTTTAGCGGATACGCAGTATTTT.

This chain joins TRBV9 and TRBJ2-1; perhaps TRBD1 as D (6 bases). The ends were cut back, 0 bases at V and 8 bases at J, with 15 bases in the middle. CDR1 is SGDLS and CDR2 is YYNGEE in the germline V gene. This CDR3 contains 15 residues. CDR3 sequence: CASSVGGTRGDEQFF. In DNA form, the CDR3 reads TGTGCCAGCAGCGTAGGAGGGACACGAGGCGATGAGCAGTTCTTC.

This rearrangement joins TRBV4-2 to TRBJ2-2; tentatively, D is TRBD2 (5 bases). Per the germline V gene, CDR1 is LGHNA and CDR2 is YNFKEQ. The CDR3 sequence is 16 residues long. The V end lost 0 bases, the J end lost 1 base, and 9 bases lay between the germline ends. Written as DNA, the CDR3 is TGTGCCAGCAGCCAAGAGGCGGGCCTGAACACCGGGGAGCTGTTTTTT. Its protein is CASSQEAGLNTGELFF.

The gene calls are TRBV5-1 and TRBJ1-3, with D maybe TRBD1 (6 bases). Germline V gene lookup returns CDR1 SGHRS and CDR2 YFSETQ. CDR3 length equals 18 residues. Trimming cost V 0 bases and J 2 bases, with 18 bases left between them. The CDR3 protein is CASSLGGITGRTGNTIYF. The CDR3 DNA is TGCGCCAGCAGCTTGGGGGGTATAACAGGGAGGACTGGAAACACCATATATTTT. The variable domain in full, with the rest retrieved from reference TRBV5-1 and TRBJ1-3, is KAGVTQTPRYLIKTRGQQVTLSCSPISGHRSVSWYQQTPGQGLQFLFEYFSETQRNKGNFPGRFSGRQFSNSRSEMNVSTLELGDSALYLCASSLGGITGRTGNTIYFGEGSWLTVV.

This chain links TRBV6-4 with TRBJ2-3; 7 bases agree with TRBD1. The CDR3 is 13 amino acids. The germline V gene encodes CDR1 MRHNA and CDR2 SNTAGT. With V trimmed by 8 bases and J by 5 bases, 7 bases remained unmatched. The CDR3 reads CASGKGAEDTQYF. The CDR3, as DNA: TGTGCCAGCGGGAAGGGGGCGGAAGATACGCAGTATTTT.

The chain uses TRBV5-6 and TRBJ1-5; D is unresolved. The CDR3 is made up of 14 amino acids. V gave up 0 bases and J gave up 3 bases, with 7 bases separating them. Per the germline V gene, CDR1 is SGHDT and CDR2 is YYEEEE. The CDR3, as DNA: TGTGCCAGCAGCTTGGGGCAGCTCAATCAGCCCCAGCATTTT. The encoded protein is CASSLGQLNQPQHF.

CDR3 coding DNA: TGTGCCAGCAGTTCCCTCCAGGCGGGGAACTATGGCTACACCTTC. The encoded protein is CASSSLQAGNYGYTF. The chain links TRBV28 to TRBJ1-2; no clear D. CDR1 is MDHEN, CDR2 SYDVKM, per germline. Trimming removed 4 bases at V and 2 bases at J, with 14 bases between. The CDR3 consists of 15 residues.

This rearrangement joins TRBV6-5 to TRBJ1-6; no reliable D call. The CDR3 sequence is 13 residues long. Trimming cost V 5 bases and J 5 bases, with 7 bases left between them. Germline CDR1 and CDR2: MNHEY and SVGAGI. CDR3 DNA sequence: TGTGCCAGCAGTACAGAAGATAATTCACCCCTCCACTTT. This encodes CASSTEDNSPLHF.

This clone occurred once. This chain connects TRBV12-2 to TRBJ2-7. TRBV12-2 is a known pseudogene. This CDR3 is built from 13 residues. The CDR3 sequence is CASRLIVGYEQYF. The CDR3 DNA sequence: TGTGCAAGTCGCTTAATAGTGGGCTACGAGCAGTACTTC.

In this sample, this clone turned up once. The chain is built from TRBV4-1 and TRBJ2-7, with 9 bases aligning to TRBD2. CDR3 length: 16 amino acids. After removal of 3 bases from V and 4 bases from J, the junction contained 10 bases not matched to a gene. CDR1 MGHRA and CDR2 YSYEKL come from the germline V gene. CDR3 sequence reads: CASSQLLSGSGYEQYF. In DNA form, the CDR3 reads TGCGCCAGCAGCCAGTTGCTTAGCGGGAGCGGGTACGAGCAGTACTTC.

This clone showed up just once. The chain joins TRBV11-2 to TRBJ2-1, with 7 bases matching TRBD1. CDR3 size: 18 residues. The trim removed 6 bases at V and 4 bases at J, leaving 18 bases unmatched. Germline loops: CDR1 SGHAT, CDR2 FQNNGV. CDR3 loop: CASRALVGGLNLYNEQFF. In DNA, the CDR3 is TGTGCCAGCAGAGCCTTGGTAGGGGGCCTAAACCTTTACAATGAGCAGTTCTTC.

Only one count was recorded for this clone. The V gene is TRBV18, the J gene TRBJ1-6; a weak D match, TRBD1 (5 bases). Per germline, CDR1 KGHSH and CDR2 LQKENI. The CDR3 is made up of 14 amino acids. V was shortened by 3 bases and J by 7 bases, with 10 bases between the two germline ends. CDR3 residues: CASSPEGLNSPLHF. The CDR3 DNA follows: TGTGCCAGCTCACCGGAGGGGCTAAATTCACCCCTCCACTTT.

The chain combines TRBV10-3 with TRBJ2-3; 15 nucleotides match TRBD2. CDR1 ENHRY and CDR2 SYGVKD come from the germline V gene. CDR3 length: 16 residues. Trimming removed 8 bases from V and 4 bases from J; junction bases left unmatched: 7. The CDR3 coding sequence is TGTGCCATCGGGAGGACTAGCGGGAGGGTGGCAGATACGCAGTATTTT. The encoded protein is CAIGRTSGRVADTQYF.

CDR3 DNA: TGTGCCAGCAGCCAAAGTACTAGCGGGACCGGCGGGGAGCTGTTTTTT. Residues: CASSQSTSGTGGELFF. The rearrangement joins TRBV3-1 (or the pseudogene TRBV3-2) to TRBJ2-2; 10 positions match TRBD2. V was clipped by 2 bases and J by 7 bases; unmatched bases: 7. CDR1 is LGHDT and CDR2 is YNNKEL in the germline V gene (reference sequence). The length of the CDR3 is 16 residues.

The V gene is TRBV5-1, the J gene TRBJ1-2; 7 bases fit TRBD1. This CDR3 has 14 amino acids. The ends lost 4 bases at V and 5 bases at J; junction bases unmatched: 8. The germline gives CDR1 SGHRS, CDR2 YFSETQ. For the CDR3, the DNA is TGCGCCAGCAGCACCGGGACAGCGAATTATGGCTACACCTTC. Its protein product is CASSTGTANYGYTF.

The V gene is TRBV3-1 (or the pseudogene TRBV3-2), the J gene TRBJ2-7; possibly TRBD1 for D (6 bases). The germline CDR1 and CDR2 sequences are LGHDT and YNNKEL (reference sequence). The germline V and J ends were trimmed by 2 bases and 3 bases, with 17 bases remaining between them. This CDR3 spans 16 amino acids. In nucleotides, the CDR3 is TGTGCCAGCAGCCAACCCCGGGACACCGCCTTCTACGAGCAGTACTTC. Its translation: CASSQPRDTAFYEQYF.

This chain uses TRBV5-6 with TRBJ1-2, with 8 positions matching TRBD1. Trimming removed 0 bases from V and 7 bases from J; junction bases left unmatched: 11. The CDR3 sequence is 16 residues long. Germline V gene lookup returns CDR1 SGHDT and CDR2 YYEEEE. In DNA form, the CDR3 reads TGTGCCAGCAGCTTGGGACAAGGACAGGGATTTAGTGGCTACACCTTC. Translated: CASSLGQGQGFSGYTF.

The gene calls are TRBV19 and TRBJ1-2, with D perhaps matching TRBD1 (5 bases). V gave up 1 base and J gave up 8 bases, with 11 bases separating them. CDR1 is LNHDA and CDR2 is SQIVND in the germline V gene (reference sequence). This CDR3 has 13 amino acids. The CDR3 loop reads CASSIADRGGYTF. CDR3 DNA: TGTGCCAGTAGTATAGCAGACAGAGGAGGCTACACCTTC.

The chain uses TRBV19 and TRBJ2-3; the match to TRBD2 covers 8 bases. V lost 7 bases, J lost 4 bases, and 4 bases stayed unmatched. This CDR3 has 13 amino acids. Germline CDR1 is LNHDA and CDR2 is SQIVND (reference sequence). The CDR3, as DNA: TGTGCCAGTATACCGGGAGGGTCAGATACGCAGTATTTT. Protein: CASIPGGSDTQYF.

In nucleotides, the CDR3 is TGTGCCAGCAGCCCGGGGACAGGGACCTACGAGCAGTACTTC. Translated, it gives CASSPGTGTYEQYF. V is TRBV7-2 and J is TRBJ2-7, with 9 bases fitting TRBD1. The CDR3 length is 14 residues. Germline CDR1 is SGHTA and CDR2 is FQGNSA. The trim removed 5 bases at V and 2 bases at J, leaving 4 bases unmatched.

V usage is TRBV29-1 and J usage is TRBJ1-2, with D possibly TRBD1 on 6 matching bases. CDR3 length: 13 residues. Trimming cost V 6 bases and J 4 bases, with 15 bases left between them. CDR1 and CDR2 (germline): SQVTM, ANQGSEA. The CDR3 reads CSVMEGGGYGYTF. The CDR3, as DNA: TGCAGCGTGATGGAAGGAGGGGGCTATGGCTACACCTTC.

This chain connects TRBV27 to TRBJ2-7; 9 nucleotides match TRBD1. J lost 3 bases, V lost 0 bases, and 12 bases had no gene match. Germline V gene sequence: CDR1 MNHEY, CDR2 SMNVEV (reference sequence). The CDR3 length is 18 residues. This CDR3 reads CASSLSKSSAGQGYEQYF. The CDR3 coding sequence is TGTGCCAGCAGTTTATCCAAGAGTAGTGCGGGACAGGGCTACGAGCAGTACTTC.

The V gene is TRBV30, the J gene TRBJ1-4, with a possible D match to TRBD1 (6 bases). V was cut by 2 bases and J by 7 bases, with 14 bases left in between. The germline V gene has CDR1 GTSNPN and CDR2 SVGIG (reference sequence). The CDR3 length is 14 residues. The CDR3 protein is CAWSRDIAVEKLFF. The DNA of the CDR3 is TGTGCCTGGAGTCGGGACATAGCAGTTGAAAAACTGTTTTTT.

V usage is TRBV28 and J usage is TRBJ2-7; D is tentatively TRBD1 or TRBD2 (6 bases each). V was clipped by 6 bases and J by 1 base, with 10 bases between them. The CDR3 is 13 residues long. The germline CDR1 and CDR2 sequences are MDHEN and SYDVKM. The CDR3 DNA reads as TGTGCCAGCAGGGTAGGGGGGTCCTACGAGCAGTACTTC. Its translation: CASRVGGSYEQYF.

The rearrangement joins TRBV10-3 to TRBJ2-7, with TRBD1 as a possible D gene (6 bases). The germline gives CDR1 ENHRY, CDR2 SYGVKD. Trimming stripped 8 bases from V and 6 bases from J, with 17 bases between. The CDR3 extends over 13 amino acids. CDR3 region: CAIGTGAGVEQYF. The CDR3 DNA reads TGTGCCATCGGTACGGGTGCAGGGGTCGAGCAGTACTTC.